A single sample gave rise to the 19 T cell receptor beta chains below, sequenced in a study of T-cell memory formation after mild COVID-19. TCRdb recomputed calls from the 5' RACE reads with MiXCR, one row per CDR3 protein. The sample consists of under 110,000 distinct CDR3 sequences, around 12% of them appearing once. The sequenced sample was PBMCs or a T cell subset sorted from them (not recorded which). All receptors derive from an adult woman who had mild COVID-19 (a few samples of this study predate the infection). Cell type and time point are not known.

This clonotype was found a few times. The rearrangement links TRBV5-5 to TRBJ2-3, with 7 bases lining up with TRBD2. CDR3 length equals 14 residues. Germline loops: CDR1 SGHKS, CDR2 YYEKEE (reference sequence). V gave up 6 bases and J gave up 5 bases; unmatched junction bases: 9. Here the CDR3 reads CASNVPRGLDTQYF. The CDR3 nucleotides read TGTGCCAGCAATGTTCCGCGGGGGTTAGATACGCAGTATTTT.

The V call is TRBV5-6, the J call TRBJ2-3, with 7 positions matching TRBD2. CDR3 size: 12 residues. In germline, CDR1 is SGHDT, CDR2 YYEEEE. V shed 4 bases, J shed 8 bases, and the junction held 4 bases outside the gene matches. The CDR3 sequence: CASSLTGGTQYF. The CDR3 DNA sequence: TGTGCCAGCAGCCTGACGGGAGGTACGCAGTATTTT.

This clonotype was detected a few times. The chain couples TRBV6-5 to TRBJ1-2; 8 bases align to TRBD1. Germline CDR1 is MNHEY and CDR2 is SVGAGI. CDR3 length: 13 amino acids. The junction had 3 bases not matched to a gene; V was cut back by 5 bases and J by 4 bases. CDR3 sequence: CASSHGTGYGYTF. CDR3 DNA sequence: TGTGCCAGCAGTCACGGGACAGGCTATGGCTACACCTTC.

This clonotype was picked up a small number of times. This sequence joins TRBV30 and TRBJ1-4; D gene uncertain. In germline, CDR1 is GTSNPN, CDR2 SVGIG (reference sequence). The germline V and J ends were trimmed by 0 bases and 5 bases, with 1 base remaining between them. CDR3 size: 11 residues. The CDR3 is CAWSVNEKLFF. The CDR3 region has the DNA TGTGCCTGGAGTGTAAATGAAAAACTGTTTTTT.

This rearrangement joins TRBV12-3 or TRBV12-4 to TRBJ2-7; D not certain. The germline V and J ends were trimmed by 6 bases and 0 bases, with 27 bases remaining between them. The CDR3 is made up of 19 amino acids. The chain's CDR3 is CASSPLPSFSRETSYEQYF. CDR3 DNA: TGTGCCAGCAGCCCCCTTCCAAGCTTCTCTAGGGAAACCTCCTACGAGCAGTACTTC.

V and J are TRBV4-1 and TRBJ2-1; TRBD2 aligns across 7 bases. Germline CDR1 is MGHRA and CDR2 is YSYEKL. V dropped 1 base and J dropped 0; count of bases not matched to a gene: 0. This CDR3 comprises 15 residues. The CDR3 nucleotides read TGCGCCAGCAGCCAAGCGGGGGGCTCCTACAATGAGCAGTTCTTC. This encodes CASSQAGGSYNEQFF.

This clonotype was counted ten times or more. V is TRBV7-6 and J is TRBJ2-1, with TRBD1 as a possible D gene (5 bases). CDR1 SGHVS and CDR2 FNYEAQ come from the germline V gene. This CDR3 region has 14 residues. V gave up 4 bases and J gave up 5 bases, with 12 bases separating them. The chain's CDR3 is CASSSQGRNNEQFF. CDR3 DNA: TGTGCCAGCAGCTCTCAGGGCAGGAACAATGAGCAGTTCTTC.

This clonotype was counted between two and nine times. CDR3 DNA: TGCGCCAGCAGCCCAGGACAGGGGAACTATGGCTACACCTTC. Residues: CASSPGQGNYGYTF. The rearrangement links TRBV5-1 to TRBJ1-2; TRBD1 matches at 9 bases. The CDR3 covers 14 residues. Germline values: CDR1 SGHRS, CDR2 YFSETQ. The ends lost 4 bases at V and 2 bases at J; junction bases unmatched: 3.

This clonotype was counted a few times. CDR3 coding DNA: TGTGCCAGCAGCTTAGGGGACAGTCTATCCTACGAGCAGTACTTC. This codes for CASSLGDSLSYEQYF. The chain links TRBV7-6 to TRBJ2-7, with TRBD1 identical over 7 bases. Losses at the gene ends were 1 base for V and 1 base for J; bases not matched to a gene: 4. Germline loops: CDR1 SGHVS, CDR2 FNYEAQ. The CDR3 totals 15 residues.

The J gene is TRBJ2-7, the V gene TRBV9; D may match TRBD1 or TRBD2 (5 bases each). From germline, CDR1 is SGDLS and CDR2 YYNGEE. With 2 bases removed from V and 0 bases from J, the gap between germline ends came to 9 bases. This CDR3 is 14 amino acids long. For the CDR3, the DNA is TGTGCCAGCAGCGTGTCGGGGCCCTCCTACGAGCAGTACTTC. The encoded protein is CASSVSGPSYEQYF.

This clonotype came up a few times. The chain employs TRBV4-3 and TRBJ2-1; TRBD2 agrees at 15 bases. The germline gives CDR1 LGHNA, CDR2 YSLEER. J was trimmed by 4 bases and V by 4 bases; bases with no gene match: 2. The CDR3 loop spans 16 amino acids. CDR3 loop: CASSRGLAGGYNEQFF. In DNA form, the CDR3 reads TGCGCCAGCAGCCGGGGACTAGCGGGGGGATACAATGAGCAGTTCTTC.

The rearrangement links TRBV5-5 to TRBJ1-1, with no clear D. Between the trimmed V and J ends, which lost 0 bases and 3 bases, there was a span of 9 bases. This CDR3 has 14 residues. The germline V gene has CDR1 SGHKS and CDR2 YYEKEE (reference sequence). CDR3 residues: CASSLDMSYTEAFF. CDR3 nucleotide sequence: TGTGCCAGCAGCTTGGACATGAGTTACACTGAAGCTTTCTTT.

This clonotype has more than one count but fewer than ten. CDR3 sequence (DNA): TGCAGCGCCGGGTGGGGGCTGACAGATACGCAGTATTTT. Its translation is CSAGWGLTDTQYF. The rearrangement links TRBV20-1 to TRBJ2-3, with a tentative D call TRBD1 (6 bases). The length of the CDR3 is 13 residues. The germline CDR1 and CDR2 sequences are DFQATT and SNEGSKA (reference sequence).

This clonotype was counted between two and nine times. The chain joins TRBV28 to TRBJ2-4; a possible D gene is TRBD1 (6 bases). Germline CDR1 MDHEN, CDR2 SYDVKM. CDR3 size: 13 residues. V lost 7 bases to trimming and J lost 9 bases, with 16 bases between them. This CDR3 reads CASTQGPSRIQYF. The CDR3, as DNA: TGTGCCAGCACTCAGGGGCCCTCTCGCATTCAGTACTTC.

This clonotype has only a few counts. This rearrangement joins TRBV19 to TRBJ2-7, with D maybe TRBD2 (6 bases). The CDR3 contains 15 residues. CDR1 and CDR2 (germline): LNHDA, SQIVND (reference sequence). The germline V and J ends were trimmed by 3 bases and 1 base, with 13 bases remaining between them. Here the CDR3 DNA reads TGTGCCAGTAGTATTTTCCGGGGAGGATCCTACGAGCAGTACTTC. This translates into CASSIFRGGSYEQYF.

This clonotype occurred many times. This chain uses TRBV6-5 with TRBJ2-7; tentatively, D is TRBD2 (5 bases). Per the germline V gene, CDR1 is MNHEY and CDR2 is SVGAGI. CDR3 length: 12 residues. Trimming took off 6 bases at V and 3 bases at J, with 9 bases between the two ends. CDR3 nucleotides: TGTGCCAGCAGCGGACTGAACTACGAGCAGTACTTC. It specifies CASSGLNYEQYF.

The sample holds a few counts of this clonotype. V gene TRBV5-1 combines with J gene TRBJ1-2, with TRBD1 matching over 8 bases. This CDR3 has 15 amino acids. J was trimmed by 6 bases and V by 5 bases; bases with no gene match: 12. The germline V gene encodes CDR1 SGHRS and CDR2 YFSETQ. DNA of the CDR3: TGCGCCAGCAGGCAGACAGGGGCTGATTTGAATGGCTACACCTTC. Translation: CASRQTGADLNGYTF.

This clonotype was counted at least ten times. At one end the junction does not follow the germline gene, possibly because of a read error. CDR3 in amino acids: CPSESSYEQYF. The CDR3 DNA is TGCCCCTCAGAGAGCTCCTACGAGCAGTACTTC. The chain uses TRBV30 and TRBJ2-7; D remains unclear. Germline assignment: CDR1 GTSNPN and CDR2 SVGIG (reference sequence). The CDR3 loop spans 11 amino acids.

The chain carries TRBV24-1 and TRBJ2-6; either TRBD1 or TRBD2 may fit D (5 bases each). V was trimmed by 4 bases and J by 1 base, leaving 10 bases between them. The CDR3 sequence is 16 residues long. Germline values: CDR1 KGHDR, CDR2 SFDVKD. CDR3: CATSERGESGANVLTF. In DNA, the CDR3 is TGTGCCACCAGTGAAAGGGGAGAGTCTGGGGCCAACGTCCTGACTTTC.